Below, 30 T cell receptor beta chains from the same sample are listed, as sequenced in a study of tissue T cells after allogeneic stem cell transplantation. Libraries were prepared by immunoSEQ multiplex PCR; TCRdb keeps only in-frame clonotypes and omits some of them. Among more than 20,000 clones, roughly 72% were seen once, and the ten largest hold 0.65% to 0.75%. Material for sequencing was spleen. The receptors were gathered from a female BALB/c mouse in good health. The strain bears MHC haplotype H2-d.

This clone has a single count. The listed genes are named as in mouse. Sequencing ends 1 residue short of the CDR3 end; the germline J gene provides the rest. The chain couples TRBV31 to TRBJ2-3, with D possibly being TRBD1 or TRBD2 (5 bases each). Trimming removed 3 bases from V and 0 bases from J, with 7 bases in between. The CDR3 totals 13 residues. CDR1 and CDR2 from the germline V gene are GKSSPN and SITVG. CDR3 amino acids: CAWRRDSAETLYF. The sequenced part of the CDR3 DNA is TGTGCCTGGAGAAGGGACAGTGCAGAAACGCTGTAT.

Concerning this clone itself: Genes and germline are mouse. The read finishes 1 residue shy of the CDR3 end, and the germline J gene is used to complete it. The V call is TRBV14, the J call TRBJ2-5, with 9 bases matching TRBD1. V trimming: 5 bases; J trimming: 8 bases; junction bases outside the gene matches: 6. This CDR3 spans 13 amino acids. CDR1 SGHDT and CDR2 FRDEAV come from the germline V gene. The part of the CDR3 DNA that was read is TGTGCCAGCAGCCTCGGGACAGGGACCACCCAGTAC. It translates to CASSLGTGTTQY. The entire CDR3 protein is CASSLGTGTTQYF.

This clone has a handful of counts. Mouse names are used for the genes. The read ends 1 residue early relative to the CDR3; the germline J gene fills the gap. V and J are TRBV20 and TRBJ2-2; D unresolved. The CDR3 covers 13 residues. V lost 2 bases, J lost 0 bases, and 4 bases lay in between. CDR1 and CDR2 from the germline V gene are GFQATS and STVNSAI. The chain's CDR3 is CGARTTNTGQLYF. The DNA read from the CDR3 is TGTGGTGCTAGGACAACAAACACCGGGCAGCTCTAC.

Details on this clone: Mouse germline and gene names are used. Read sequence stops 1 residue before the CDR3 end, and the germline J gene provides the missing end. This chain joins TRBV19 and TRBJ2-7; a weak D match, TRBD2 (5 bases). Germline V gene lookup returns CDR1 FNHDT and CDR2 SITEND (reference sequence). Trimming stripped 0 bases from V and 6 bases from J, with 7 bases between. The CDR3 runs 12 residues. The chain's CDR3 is CASSIVGIEQYF. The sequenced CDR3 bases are TGTGCCAGCAGTATAGTGGGGATTGAACAGTAC.

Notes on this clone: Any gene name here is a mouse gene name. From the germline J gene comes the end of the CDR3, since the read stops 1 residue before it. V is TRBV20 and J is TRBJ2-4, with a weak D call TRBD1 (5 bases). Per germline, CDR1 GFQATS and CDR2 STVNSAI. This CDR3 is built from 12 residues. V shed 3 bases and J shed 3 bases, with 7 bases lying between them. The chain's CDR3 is CGASRAQNTLYF. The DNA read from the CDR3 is TGTGGTGCTAGCAGGGCCCAAAACACCTTGTAC. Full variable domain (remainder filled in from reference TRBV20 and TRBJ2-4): GALVYQYPRRTICKSGTSMRMECQAVGFQATSVAWYRQSPQKTFELIALSTVNSAIKYEQNFTQEKFPISHPNLSFSSMTVLNAYLEDRGLYLCGASRAQNTLYFGAGTRLSVL.

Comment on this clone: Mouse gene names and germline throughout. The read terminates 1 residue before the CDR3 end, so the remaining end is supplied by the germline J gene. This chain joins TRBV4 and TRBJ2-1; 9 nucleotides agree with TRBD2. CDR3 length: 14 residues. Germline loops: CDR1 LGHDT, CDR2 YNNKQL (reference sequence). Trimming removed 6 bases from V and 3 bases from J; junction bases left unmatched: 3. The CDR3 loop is CASRRLGVYAEQFF. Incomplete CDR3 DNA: TGTGCCAGCAGGAGACTGGGGGTCTATGCTGAGCAGTTC. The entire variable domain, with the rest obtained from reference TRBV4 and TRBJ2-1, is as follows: ETAVFQTPNYHVTQVGNEVSFNCKQTLGHDTMYWYKQDSKKLLKIMFSYNNKQLIVNETVPRRFSPQSSDKAHLNLRIKSVEPEDSAVYLCASRRLGVYAEQFFGPGTRLTVL.

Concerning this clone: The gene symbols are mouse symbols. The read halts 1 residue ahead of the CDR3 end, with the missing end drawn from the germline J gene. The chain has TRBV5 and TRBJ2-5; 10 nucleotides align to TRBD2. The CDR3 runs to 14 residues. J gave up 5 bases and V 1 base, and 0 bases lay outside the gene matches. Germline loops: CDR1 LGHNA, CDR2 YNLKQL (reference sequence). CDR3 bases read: TGTGCCAGCAGCCAAGGGACTGGGGGAGACACCCAGTAC. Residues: CASSQGTGGDTQY. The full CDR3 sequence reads CASSQGTGGDTQYF.

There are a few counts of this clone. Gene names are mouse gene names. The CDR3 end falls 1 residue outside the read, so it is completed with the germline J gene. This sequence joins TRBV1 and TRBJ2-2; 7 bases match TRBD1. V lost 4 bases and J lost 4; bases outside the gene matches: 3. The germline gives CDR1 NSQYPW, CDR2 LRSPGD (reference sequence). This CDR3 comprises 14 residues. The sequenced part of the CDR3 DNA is TGCACCTGCAGTGGACAGGGCGGCACCGGGCAGCTCTAC. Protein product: CTCSGQGGTGQLY. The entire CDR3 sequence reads CTCSGQGGTGQLYF.

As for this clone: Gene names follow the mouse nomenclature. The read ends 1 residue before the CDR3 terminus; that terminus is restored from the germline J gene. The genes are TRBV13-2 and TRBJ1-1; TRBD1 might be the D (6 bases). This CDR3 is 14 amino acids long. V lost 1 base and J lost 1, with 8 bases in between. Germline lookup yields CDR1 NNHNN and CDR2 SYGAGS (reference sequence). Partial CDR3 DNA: TGTGCCAGCGGTGATCCGGGACAAAACACAGAAGTCTTC. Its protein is CASGDPGQNTEVF. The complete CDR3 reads CASGDPGQNTEVFF.

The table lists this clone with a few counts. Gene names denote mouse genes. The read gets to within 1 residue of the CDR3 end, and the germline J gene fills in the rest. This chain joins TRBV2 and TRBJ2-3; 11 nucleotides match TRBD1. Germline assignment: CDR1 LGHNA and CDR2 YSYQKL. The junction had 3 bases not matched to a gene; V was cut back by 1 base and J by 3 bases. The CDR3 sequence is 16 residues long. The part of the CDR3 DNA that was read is TGTGCCAGCAGCCAAGGGGACAGGGGGAGGGCAGAAACGCTGTAT. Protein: CASSQGDRGRAETLY. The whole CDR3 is CASSQGDRGRAETLYF.

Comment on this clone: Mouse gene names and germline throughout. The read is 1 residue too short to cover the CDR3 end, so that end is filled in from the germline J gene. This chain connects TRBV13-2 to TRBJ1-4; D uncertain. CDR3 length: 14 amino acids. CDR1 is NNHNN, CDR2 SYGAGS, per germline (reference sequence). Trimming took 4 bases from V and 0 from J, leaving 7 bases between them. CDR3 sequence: CASGPTISNERLFF. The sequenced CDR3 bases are TGTGCCAGCGGTCCGACAATTTCCAACGAAAGATTATTT.

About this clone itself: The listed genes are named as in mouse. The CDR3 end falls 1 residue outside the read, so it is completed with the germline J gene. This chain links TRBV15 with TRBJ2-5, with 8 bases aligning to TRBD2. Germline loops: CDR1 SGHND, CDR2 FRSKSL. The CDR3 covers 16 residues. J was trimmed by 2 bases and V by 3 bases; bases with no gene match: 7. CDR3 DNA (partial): TGTGCCAGCAGTTTGGTCTGGGGGGTTTCCCAAGACACCCAGTAC. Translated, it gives CASSLVWGVSQDTQY. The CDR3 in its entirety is CASSLVWGVSQDTQYF. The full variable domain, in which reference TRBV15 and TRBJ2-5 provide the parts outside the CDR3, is DAGVTQTPRHEVAEKGQTIILKCEPVSGHNDLFWYRQTKIQGLELLSYFRSKSLMEDGGAFKDRFKAEMLNSSFSTLKIQPTEPKDSAVYLCASSLVWGVSQDTQYFGPGTRLLVL.

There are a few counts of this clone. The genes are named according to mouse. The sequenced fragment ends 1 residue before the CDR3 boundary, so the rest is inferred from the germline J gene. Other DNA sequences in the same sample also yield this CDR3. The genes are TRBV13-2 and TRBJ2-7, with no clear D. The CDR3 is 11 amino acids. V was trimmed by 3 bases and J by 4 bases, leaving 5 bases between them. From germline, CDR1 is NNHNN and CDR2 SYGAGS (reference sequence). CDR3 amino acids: CASGGQYEQYF. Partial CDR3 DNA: TGTGCCAGCGGTGGTCAGTATGAACAGTAC.

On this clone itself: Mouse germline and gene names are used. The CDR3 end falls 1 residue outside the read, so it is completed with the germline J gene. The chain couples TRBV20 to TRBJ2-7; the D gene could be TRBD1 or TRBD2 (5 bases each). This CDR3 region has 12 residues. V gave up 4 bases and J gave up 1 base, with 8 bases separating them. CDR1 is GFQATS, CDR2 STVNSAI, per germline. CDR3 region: CGATGGSYEQYF. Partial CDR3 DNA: TGTGGTGCTACCGGGGGTTCCTATGAACAGTAC.

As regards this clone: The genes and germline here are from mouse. CDR3 loop: CASSDANWSSAETLYF. Partial CDR3 DNA: TGTGCCAGCAGTGATGCAAACTGGTCTAGTGCAGAAACGCTGTAT. This rearrangement joins TRBV13-1 to TRBJ2-3; weak D call: TRBD2 (5 bases). The read halts 1 residue ahead of the CDR3 end, with the missing end drawn from the germline J gene. V gave up 0 bases and J gave up 0 bases, with 11 bases separating them. This CDR3 has 16 residues. Germline CDR1 is NSHNY and CDR2 is SYGAGN.

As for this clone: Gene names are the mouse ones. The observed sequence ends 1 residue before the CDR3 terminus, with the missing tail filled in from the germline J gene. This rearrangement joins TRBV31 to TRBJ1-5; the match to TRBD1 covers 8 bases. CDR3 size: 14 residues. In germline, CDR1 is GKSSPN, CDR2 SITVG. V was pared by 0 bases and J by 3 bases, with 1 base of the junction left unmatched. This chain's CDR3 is CAWSLGQGNQAPLF. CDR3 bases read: TGTGCCTGGAGTCTAGGACAGGGCAACCAGGCTCCGCTT.

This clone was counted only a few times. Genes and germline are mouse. This CDR3 is CGARDWGASSYEQYF. The CDR3 bases that were read are TGTGGTGCTAGGGACTGGGGGGCAAGCTCCTATGAACAGTAC. The J gene is TRBJ2-7, the V gene TRBV20; 8 bases agree with TRBD2. The CDR3 end lies 1 residue beyond the end of the read and is filled in from the germline J gene. The junction had 4 bases not matched to a gene; V was cut back by 0 bases and J by 0 bases. Germline assignment: CDR1 GFQATS and CDR2 STVNSAI. This CDR3 has 15 amino acids.

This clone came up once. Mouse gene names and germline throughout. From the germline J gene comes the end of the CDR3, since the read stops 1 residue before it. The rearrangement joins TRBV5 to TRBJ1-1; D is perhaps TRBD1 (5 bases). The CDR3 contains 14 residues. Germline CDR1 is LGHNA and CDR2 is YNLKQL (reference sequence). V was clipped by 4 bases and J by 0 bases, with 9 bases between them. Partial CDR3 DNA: TGTGCCAGCAGCCCAGACAGTGCAAACACAGAAGTCTTC. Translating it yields CASSPDSANTEVF. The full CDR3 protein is CASSPDSANTEVFF.

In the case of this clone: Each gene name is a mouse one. CDR3 sequence: CASSQEMGGQDTQYF. Partial CDR3 DNA: TGTGCCAGCAGCCAAGAGATGGGGGGGCAAGACACCCAGTAC. V and J are TRBV2 and TRBJ2-5, with TRBD2 matching over 8 bases. From the germline J gene comes the end of the CDR3, since the read stops 1 residue before it. This CDR3 has 15 amino acids. Germline V gene data show CDR1 as LGHNA and CDR2 as YSYQKL. Trimming at V came to 0 bases and at J to 3 bases, leaving 2 bases not matched to a gene. Filled out from reference TRBV2 and TRBJ2-5, the complete variable domain reads DPKIIQKPKYLVAVTGSEKILICEQYLGHNAMYWYRQSAKKPLEFMFSYSYQKLMDNQTASSRFQPQSSKKNHLDLQITALKPDDSATYFCASSQEMGGQDTQYFGPGTRLLVL.

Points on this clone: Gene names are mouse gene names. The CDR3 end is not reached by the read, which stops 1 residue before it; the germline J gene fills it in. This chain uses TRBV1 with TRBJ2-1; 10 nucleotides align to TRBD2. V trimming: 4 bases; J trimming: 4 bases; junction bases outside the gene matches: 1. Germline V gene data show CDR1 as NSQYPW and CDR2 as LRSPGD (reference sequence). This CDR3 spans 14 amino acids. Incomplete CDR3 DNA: TGCACCTGCAGTGACTGGGGGGGGTATGCTGAGCAGTTC. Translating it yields CTCSDWGGYAEQF. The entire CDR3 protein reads CTCSDWGGYAEQFF.

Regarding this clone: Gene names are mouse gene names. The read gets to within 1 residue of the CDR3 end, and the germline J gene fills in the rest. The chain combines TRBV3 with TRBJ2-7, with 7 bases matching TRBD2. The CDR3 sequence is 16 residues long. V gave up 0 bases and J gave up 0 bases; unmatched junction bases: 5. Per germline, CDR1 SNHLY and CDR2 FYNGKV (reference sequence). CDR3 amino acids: CASSLAPLGDSYEQYF. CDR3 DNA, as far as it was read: TGTGCCAGCAGCTTAGCGCCGCTGGGGGACTCCTATGAACAGTAC.

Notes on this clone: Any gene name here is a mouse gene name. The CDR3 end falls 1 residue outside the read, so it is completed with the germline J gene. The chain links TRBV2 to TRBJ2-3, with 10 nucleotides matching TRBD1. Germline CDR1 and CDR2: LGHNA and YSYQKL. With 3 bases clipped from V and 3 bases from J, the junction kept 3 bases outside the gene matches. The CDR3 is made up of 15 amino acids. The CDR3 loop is CASSQGGQGAETLYF. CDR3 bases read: TGTGCCAGCAGCCAGGGGGGACAGGGGGCAGAAACGCTGTAT.

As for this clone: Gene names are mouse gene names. The covered CDR3 bases are TGTGCCAGCAGCCAAACTCCGGGACAGGGGGACGCCGGGCAGCTCTAC. It codes for CASSQTPGQGDAGQLY. The full-length CDR3 reads as CASSQTPGQGDAGQLYF. V is TRBV5 and J is TRBJ2-2; 11 bases align to TRBD1. The read ends 1 residue early relative to the CDR3; the germline J gene fills the gap. The germline gives CDR1 LGHNA, CDR2 YNLKQL (reference sequence). CDR3 length equals 17 residues. Unmatched junction bases numbered 8, after V lost 2 bases and J lost 6 bases.

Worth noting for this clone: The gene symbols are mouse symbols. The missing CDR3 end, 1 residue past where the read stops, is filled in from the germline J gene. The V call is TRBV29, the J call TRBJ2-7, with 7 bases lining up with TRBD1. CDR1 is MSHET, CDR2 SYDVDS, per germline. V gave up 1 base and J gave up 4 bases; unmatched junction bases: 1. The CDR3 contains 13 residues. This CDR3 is CASSLWTGYEQYF. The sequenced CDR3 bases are TGTGCTAGCAGTTTATGGACAGGTTATGAACAGTAC.

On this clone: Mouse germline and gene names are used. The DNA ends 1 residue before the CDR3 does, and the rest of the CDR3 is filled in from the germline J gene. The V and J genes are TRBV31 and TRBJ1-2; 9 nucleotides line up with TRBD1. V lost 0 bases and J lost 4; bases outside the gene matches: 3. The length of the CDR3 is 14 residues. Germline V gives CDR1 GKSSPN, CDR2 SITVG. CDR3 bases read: TGTGCCTGGAGTCTAGGGACAGGGAGCTCCGACTACACC. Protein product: CAWSLGTGSSDYT. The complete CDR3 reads CAWSLGTGSSDYTF.

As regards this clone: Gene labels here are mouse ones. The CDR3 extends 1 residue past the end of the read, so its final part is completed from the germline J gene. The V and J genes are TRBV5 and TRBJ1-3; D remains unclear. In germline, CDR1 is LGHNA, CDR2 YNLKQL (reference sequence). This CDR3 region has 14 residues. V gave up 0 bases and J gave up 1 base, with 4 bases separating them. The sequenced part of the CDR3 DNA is TGTGCCAGCAGCCAAGACCAATCTGGAAATACGCTCTAT. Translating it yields CASSQDQSGNTLY. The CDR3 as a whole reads CASSQDQSGNTLYF.

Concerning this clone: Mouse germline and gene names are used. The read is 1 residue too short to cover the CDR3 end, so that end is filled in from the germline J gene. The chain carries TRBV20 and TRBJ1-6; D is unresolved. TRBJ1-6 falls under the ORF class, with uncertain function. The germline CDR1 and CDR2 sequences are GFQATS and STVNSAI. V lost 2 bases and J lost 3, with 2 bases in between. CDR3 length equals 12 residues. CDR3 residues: CGARFYNSPLYF. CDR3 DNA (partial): TGTGGTGCTAGGTTCTATAATTCGCCCCTCTAC.

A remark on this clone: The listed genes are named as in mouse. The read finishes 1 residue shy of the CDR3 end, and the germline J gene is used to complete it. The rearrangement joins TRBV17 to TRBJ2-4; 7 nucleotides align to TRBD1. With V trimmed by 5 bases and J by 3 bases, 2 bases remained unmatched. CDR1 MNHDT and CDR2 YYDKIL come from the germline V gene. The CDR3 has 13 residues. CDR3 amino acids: CASSPGQQNTLYF. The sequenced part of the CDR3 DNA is TGTGCTAGCAGTCCGGGACAGCAAAACACCTTGTAC. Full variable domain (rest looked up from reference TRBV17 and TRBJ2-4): DTTVKQNPRYKLARVGKPVNLICSQTMNHDTMYWYQKKPNQAPKLLLFYYDKILNREADTFEKFQSSRPNNSFCSLYIGSAGLEYSAMYLCASSPGQQNTLYFGAGTRLSVL.

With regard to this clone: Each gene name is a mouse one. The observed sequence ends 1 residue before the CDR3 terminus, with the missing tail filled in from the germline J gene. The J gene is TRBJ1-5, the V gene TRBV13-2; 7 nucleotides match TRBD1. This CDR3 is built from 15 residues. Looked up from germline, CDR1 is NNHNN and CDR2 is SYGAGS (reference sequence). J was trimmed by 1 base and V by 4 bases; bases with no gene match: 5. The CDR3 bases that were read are TGTGCCAGCGGTCCGGGACAGAGAAACAACCAGGCTCCGCTT. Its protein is CASGPGQRNNQAPL. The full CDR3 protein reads CASGPGQRNNQAPLF.

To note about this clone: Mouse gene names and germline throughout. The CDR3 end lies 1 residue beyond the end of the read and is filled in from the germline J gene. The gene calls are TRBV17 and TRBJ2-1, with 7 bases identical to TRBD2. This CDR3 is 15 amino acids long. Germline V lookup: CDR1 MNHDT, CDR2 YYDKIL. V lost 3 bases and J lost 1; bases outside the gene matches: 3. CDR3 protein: CASSRNGGNYAEQFF. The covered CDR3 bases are TGTGCTAGCAGTAGGAATGGGGGGAACTATGCTGAGCAGTTC. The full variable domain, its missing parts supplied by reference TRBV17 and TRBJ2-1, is DTTVKQNPRYKLARVGKPVNLICSQTMNHDTMYWYQKKPNQAPKLLLFYYDKILNREADTFEKFQSSRPNNSFCSLYIGSAGLEYSAMYLCASSRNGGNYAEQFFGPGTRLTVL.